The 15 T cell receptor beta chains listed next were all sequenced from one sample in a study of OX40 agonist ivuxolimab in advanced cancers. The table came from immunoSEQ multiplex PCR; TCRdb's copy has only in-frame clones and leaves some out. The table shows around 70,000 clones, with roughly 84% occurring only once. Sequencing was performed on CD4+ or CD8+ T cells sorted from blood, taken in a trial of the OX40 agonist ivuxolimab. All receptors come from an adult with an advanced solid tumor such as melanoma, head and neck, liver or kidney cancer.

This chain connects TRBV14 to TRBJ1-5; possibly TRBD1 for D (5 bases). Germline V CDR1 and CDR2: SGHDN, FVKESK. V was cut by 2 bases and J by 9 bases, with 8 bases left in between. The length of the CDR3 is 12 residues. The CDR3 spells CASSQTGGPQHF. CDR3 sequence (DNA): TGTGCCAGCAGCCAAACCGGGGGGCCCCAGCATTTT.

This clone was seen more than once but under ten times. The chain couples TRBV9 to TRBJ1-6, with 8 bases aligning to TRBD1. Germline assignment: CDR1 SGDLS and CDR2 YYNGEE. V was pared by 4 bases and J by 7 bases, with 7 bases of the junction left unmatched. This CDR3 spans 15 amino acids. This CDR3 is CASSSSDRGNSPLHF. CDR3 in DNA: TGTGCCAGCAGCTCGAGCGACAGGGGCAATTCACCCCTCCACTTT.

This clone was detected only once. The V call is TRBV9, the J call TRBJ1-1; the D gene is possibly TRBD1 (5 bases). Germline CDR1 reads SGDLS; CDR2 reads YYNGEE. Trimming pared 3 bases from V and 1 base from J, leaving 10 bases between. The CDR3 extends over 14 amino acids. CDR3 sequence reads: CASSATVTNTEAFF. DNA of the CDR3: TGTGCCAGCAGCGCGACAGTAACGAACACTGAAGCTTTCTTT.

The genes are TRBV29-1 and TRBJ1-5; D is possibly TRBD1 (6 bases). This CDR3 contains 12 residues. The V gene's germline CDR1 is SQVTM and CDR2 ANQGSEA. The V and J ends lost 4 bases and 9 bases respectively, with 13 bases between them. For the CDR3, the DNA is TGCAGCGTTGGACAGGATAACCGGCCCCAGCATTTT. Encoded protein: CSVGQDNRPQHF.

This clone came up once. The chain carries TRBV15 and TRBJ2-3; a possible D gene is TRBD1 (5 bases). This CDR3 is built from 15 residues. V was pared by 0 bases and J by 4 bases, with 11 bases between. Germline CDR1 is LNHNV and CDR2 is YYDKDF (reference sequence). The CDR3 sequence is CATSRDRAGADTQYF. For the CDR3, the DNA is TGTGCCACCAGCAGAGACAGGGCAGGCGCAGATACGCAGTATTTT.

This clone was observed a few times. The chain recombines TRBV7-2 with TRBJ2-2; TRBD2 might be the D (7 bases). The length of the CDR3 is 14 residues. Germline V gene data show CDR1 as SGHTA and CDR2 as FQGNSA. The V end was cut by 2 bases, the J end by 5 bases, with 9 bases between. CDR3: CASSLRGGTGELFF. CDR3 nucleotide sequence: TGTGCCAGCAGCTTAAGGGGGGGTACCGGGGAGCTGTTTTTT.

Here the CDR3 reads CASSLRTSGGNYNEQFF. The CDR3 bases are TGTGCCAGCAGCTTAAGGACTAGCGGGGGGAACTACAATGAGCAGTTCTTC. The chain recombines TRBV5-4 with TRBJ2-1; 14 positions agree with TRBD2. The CDR3 is 17 amino acids. Germline V gives CDR1 SGHNT, CDR2 YYREEE (reference sequence). The junction had 4 bases not matched to a gene; V was cut back by 2 bases and J by 3 bases. The variable domain in full, completed from reference TRBV5-4 and TRBJ2-1, reads ETGVTQSPTHLIKTRGQQVTLRCSSQSGHNTVSWYQQALGQGPQFIFQYYREEENGRGNFPPRFSGLQFPNYSSELNVNALELDDSALYLCASSLRTSGGNYNEQFFGPGTRLTVL.

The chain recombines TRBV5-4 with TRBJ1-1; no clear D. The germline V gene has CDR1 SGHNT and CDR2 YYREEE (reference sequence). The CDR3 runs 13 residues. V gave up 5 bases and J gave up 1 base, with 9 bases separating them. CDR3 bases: TGTGCCAGCAGTCAGGACCCGAACACTGAAGCTTTCTTT. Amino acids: CASSQDPNTEAFF.

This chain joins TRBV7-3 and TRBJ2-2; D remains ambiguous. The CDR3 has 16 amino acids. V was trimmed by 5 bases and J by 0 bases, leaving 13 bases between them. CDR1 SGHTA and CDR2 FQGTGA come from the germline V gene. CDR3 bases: TGTGCCAGCAGCCTAAGCAGCAATCCGAACACCGGGGAGCTGTTTTTT. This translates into CASSLSSNPNTGELFF.

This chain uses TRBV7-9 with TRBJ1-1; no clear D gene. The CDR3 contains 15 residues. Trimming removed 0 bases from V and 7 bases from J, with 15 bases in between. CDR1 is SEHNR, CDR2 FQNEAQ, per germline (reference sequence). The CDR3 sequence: CASSLAAVGKIEAFF. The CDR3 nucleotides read TGTGCCAGCAGCTTAGCGGCCGTGGGGAAAATTGAAGCTTTCTTT.

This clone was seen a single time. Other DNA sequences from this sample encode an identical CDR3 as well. CDR3 sequence: CASSPRDRVHEQYF. CDR3 DNA sequence: TGTGCCAGCAGTCCCCGGGACAGGGTCCACGAGCAGTACTTC. This chain connects TRBV6-5 to TRBJ2-7, with 9 bases aligning to TRBD1. Unmatched junction bases numbered 7, after V lost 5 bases and J lost 5 bases. The CDR3 covers 14 residues. The germline V gene has CDR1 MNHEY and CDR2 SVGAGI.

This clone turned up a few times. CDR3 sequence reads: CASSEAYVSGANVLTF. The DNA of the CDR3 is TGTGCCAGCAGTGAAGCTTACGTCTCTGGGGCCAACGTCCTGACTTTC. The chain uses TRBV6-1 and TRBJ2-6; D gene ambiguous. This CDR3 has 16 residues. Germline lookup yields CDR1 MNHNS and CDR2 SASEGT. V was cut by 0 bases and J by 0 bases, with 6 bases left in between.

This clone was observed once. This CDR3 is CASSQKPGPWGAEAFF. CDR3 bases: TGTGCCAGCAGCCAAAAACCGGGGCCCTGGGGGGCTGAAGCTTTCTTT. The gene calls are TRBV14 and TRBJ1-1, with a possible D match to TRBD1 (5 bases). From germline, CDR1 is SGHDN and CDR2 FVKESK. The CDR3 is 16 amino acids. Trimming left V 2 bases short and J 6 bases short, with 19 bases between.

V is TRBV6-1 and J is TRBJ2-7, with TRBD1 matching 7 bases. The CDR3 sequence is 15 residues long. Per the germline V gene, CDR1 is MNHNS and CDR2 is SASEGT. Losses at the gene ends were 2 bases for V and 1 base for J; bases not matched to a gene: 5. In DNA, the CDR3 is TGTGCCAGCAGTGAATCCGGGACAGAGTCCTACGAGCAGTACTTC. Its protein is CASSESGTESYEQYF.

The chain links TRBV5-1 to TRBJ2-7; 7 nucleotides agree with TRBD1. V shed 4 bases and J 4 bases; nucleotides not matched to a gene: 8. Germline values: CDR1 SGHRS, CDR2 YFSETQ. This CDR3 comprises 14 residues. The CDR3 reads CASSPTGIGYEQYF. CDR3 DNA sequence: TGCGCCAGCAGCCCGACAGGGATCGGTTACGAGCAGTACTTC.